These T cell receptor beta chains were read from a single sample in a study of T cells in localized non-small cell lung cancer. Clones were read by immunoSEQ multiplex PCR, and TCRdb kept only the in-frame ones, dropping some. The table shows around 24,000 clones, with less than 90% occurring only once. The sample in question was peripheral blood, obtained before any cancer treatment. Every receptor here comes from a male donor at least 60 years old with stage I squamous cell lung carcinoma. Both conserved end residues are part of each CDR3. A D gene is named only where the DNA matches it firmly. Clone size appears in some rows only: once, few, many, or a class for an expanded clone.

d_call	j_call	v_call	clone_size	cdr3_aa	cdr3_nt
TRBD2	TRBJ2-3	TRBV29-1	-	CSVGGGLAEDTQYF	TGCAGCGTGGGTGGGGGACTAGCGGAAGATACGCAGTATTTT
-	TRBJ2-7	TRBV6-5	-	CASSFWQGRNEQYF	TGTGCCAGCAGTTTTTGGCAGGGCAGGAACGAGCAGTACTTC
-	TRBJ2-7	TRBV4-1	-	CASSQAQVSSYEQYF	TGCGCCAGCAGCCAAGCCCAGGTCAGCTCCTACGAGCAGTACTTC
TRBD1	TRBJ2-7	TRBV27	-	CASRGTGGMAYEQYF	TGTGCCAGCAGAGGGACAGGCGGGATGGCCTACGAGCAGTACTTC
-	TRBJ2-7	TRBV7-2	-	CASSATSSYEQYF	TGTGCCAGCAGCGCAACTAGCTCCTACGAGCAGTACTTC
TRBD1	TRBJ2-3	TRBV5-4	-	CASRSRFGGTGVDTQYF	TGTGCCAGCAGGTCCAGATTTGGTGGGACAGGGGTAGATACGCAGTATTTT
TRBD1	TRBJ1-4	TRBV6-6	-	CASSPRQGGNEKLFF	TGTGCCAGCAGCCCAAGGCAGGGGGGGAATGAAAAACTGTTTTTT
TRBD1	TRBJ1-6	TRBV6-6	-	CASSYEGQVYNSPLHF	TGTGCCAGCAGTTACGAAGGACAGGTGTATAATTCACCCCTCCACTTT
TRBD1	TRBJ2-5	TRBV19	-	CASSPYYRGRRETQYF	TGTGCCAGTAGTCCCTACTACAGGGGGCGGAGGGAGACCCAGTACTTC
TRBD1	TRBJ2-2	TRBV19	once	CASSSGQRIISNTGELFF	TGTGCCAGTAGTTCGGGACAGCGAATCATTTCGAACACCGGGGAGCTGTTTTTT
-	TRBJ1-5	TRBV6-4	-	CASSDHEGQPQHF	TGTGCCAGCAGTGACCATGAGGGTCAGCCCCAGCATTTT
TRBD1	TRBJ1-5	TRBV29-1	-	CSIGQGHNQPQHF	TGCAGCATCGGACAGGGTCACAATCAGCCCCAGCATTTT
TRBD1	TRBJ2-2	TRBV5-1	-	CASSSQTGGDGELFF	TGCGCCAGCAGCTCGCAGACAGGGGGCGACGGGGAGCTGTTTTTT
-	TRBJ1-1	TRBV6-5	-	CASSYGGAGTEAFF	TGTGCCAGCAGTTACGGGGGCGCGGGCACTGAAGCTTTCTTT
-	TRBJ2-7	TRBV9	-	CASSVGPAGRAKQYF	TGTGCCAGCAGCGTAGGCCCAGCGGGTCGCGCGAAGCAGTACTTC